This T cell receptor (beta chain) came from a study of CD8+CD57+ T cells in acquired aplastic anemia. Turning to the study itself: CD4+ cells from healthy donors averaged approximately 11 million reads.

TCR beta VDJ and CDR3 were profiled, and genomic DNA was the template. TCRdb independently ran MiXCR on the reads; one entry per CDR3 protein. The sample consists of tens of thousands of distinct CDR3 sequences, more than 40% of them appearing once. This clonotype was recorded once. A junction end diverges from the germline sequence, so it may reflect a read error. Sequencing input: sorted CD4+, CD8+, or CD8+CD57+ T cells (not recorded which) from PBMCs. This TCR came from a human donor in good health, serving as a control.

The CDR3 region has the DNA TGCGCCAGCAGCCTGACTAGCGGGAGGGTCAATGAGCAGCTCTTC. Protein product: CASSLTSGRVNEQLF. The chain employs TRBV4-1 and TRBJ2-1; 14 nucleotides agree with TRBD2. The CDR3 sequence is 15 residues long. CDR1 is MGHRA and CDR2 is YSYEKL in the germline V gene.